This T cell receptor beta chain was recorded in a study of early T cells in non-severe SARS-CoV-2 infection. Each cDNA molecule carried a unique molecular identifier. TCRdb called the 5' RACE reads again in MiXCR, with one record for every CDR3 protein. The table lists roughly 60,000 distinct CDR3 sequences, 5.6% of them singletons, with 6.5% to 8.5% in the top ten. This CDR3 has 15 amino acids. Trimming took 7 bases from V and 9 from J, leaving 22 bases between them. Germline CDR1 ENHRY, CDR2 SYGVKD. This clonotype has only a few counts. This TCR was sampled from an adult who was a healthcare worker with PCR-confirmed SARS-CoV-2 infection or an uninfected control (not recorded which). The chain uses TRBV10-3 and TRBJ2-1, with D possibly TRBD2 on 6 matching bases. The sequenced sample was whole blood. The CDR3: CAITNLAPDLGEQFF. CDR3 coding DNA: TGTGCCATCACCAACCTAGCGCCCGATTTGGGTGAGCAGTTCTTC.